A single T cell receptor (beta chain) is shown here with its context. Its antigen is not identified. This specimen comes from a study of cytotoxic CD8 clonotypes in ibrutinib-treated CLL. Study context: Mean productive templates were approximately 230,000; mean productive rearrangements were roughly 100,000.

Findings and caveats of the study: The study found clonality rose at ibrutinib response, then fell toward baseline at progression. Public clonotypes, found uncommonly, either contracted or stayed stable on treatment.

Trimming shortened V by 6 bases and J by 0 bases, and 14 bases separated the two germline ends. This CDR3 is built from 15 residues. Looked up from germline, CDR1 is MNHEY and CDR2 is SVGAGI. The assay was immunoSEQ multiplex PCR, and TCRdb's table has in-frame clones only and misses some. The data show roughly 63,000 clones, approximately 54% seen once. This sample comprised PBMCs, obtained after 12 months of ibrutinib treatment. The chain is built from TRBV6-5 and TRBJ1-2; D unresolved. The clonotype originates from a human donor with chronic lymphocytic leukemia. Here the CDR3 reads CASRPTGGANYGYTF. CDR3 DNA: TGTGCCAGCAGACCAACCGGTGGGGCTAACTATGGCTACACCTTC.